This T cell receptor (beta chain) was found in a study of blood T cell repertoires in COVID-19. Germline V gives CDR1 SNHLY, CDR2 FYNNEI. CDR3 size: 14 residues. V was clipped by 3 bases and J by 1 base, with 6 bases between them. In the source study's methods: Reference gene primer amplification gave nucleated cell count estimates. This table comes from immunoSEQ multiplex PCR, and its TCRdb copy is limited to in-frame clones, with some not included. That table furnishes V, J and clone size, whereas the DNA furnished D and trimming. The sample yields some 200,000 clones, roughly 80% seen once. The sample taken for sequencing was peripheral blood. The TCR originated in a woman aged 80 or over with acute or convalescent COVID-19. The chain couples TRBV2 to TRBJ1-4; D remains ambiguous. The CDR3 DNA is TGTGCCAGCAGTGAGGGCCTAACTAATGAAAAACTGTTTTTT. Protein sequence: CASSEGLTNEKLFF.